This T cell receptor beta chain emerged from a study of T cell responses to AZD1222 COVID-19 vaccine. Findings of the study overall: Spike regions recognized by vaccine-associated CD4 TCRs spanned the protein, led by 160-218 and 743-854. Only six individuals given AZD1222 were seropositive at baseline. Clonal diversity was possibly underestimated, and the donors were mostly white British, with more females.

Here immunoSEQ multiplex PCR was the method, and the copy in TCRdb shows in-frame clones only, minus some. The table includes around 100,000 clones, around nine tenths detected once. As for this clone: Antigen: not known.

The TCR sequence derives from an adult who received the AZD1222 COVID-19 vaccine. Source: peripheral blood, taken 28 days after the second AZD1222 dose.

Written as DNA, the CDR3 is TGTGCCAGCAGCTCCCGCCATTTATCGACAGGGGGCAGATACGAGCAGTACTTC. As protein: CASSSRHLSTGGRYEQYF. The chain combines TRBV5-6 with TRBJ2-7, with 10 bases fitting TRBD1. The CDR3 is 18 residues long. Trimming cost V 3 bases and J 4 bases; bases outside gene matches: 16. Germline V CDR1 and CDR2: SGHDT, YYEEEE.